The 24 T cell receptor beta chains below come from one sample, sequenced in a study of blood T cell repertoires in COVID-19. Sequencing was performed with immunoSEQ multiplex PCR; in TCRdb, only in-frame clones are kept and a portion is missing. The profile covers about 70,000 clones, with roughly 89% appearing a single time and 8.2% taken by the ten largest. The sample consisted of peripheral blood. These receptors came from a man between 50 and 59 years old with active COVID-19.

The gene calls are TRBV30 and TRBJ1-6; D perhaps matches TRBD1 (6 bases). Looked up from germline, CDR1 is GTSNPN and CDR2 is SVGIG (reference sequence). The CDR3 consists of 14 residues. V shed 5 bases and J shed 9 bases, with 17 bases lying between them. In nucleotides, the CDR3 is TGTGCCTGGGGACGGGGGGCCGGCGGTTCACCCCTCCACTTT. Residues: CAWGRGAGGSPLHF.

V and J are TRBV2 and TRBJ1-6; TRBD1 is a possible D gene (6 bases). Trimming took off 2 bases at V and 7 bases at J, with 18 bases between the two ends. Germline-derived CDR1 and CDR2 are SNHLY and FYNNEI. The CDR3 is 17 amino acids. For the CDR3, the DNA is TGTGCCAGCAGTGAACCCCAATGGTTAGACAGGAATTCACCCCTCCACTTT. Encoded protein: CASSEPQWLDRNSPLHF.

The chain carries TRBV2 and TRBJ1-2, with 9 bases matching TRBD1. V lost 6 bases to trimming and J lost 8 bases; unmatched junction nucleotides: 1. The CDR3 loop spans 11 amino acids. Germline V lookup: CDR1 SNHLY, CDR2 FYNNEI. The CDR3 DNA is TGTGCCAGCAGAACAGGGGGCGGCTACACCTTC. Translation: CASRTGGGYTF.

V is TRBV9 and J is TRBJ2-1, with unresolved D. Germline V gives CDR1 SGDLS, CDR2 YYNGEE. The V end lost 3 bases, the J end lost 7 bases, and 8 bases lay between the germline ends. The CDR3 length is 12 residues. CDR3 coding DNA: TGTGCCAGCAGCGGAGATCTTAATGAGCAGTTCTTC. Translating gives CASSGDLNEQFF.

This clone was seen a handful of times. The V gene is TRBV5-1, the J gene TRBJ1-3; D unclear. The CDR3 contains 14 residues. Germline V CDR1 and CDR2: SGHRS, YFSETQ. Trimming shortened V by 0 bases and J by 2 bases, and 6 bases separated the two germline ends. As DNA, the CDR3 is TGCGCCAGCAGCTTGGGGCAGGCTGGAAACACCATATATTTT. As protein: CASSLGQAGNTIYF.

The rearrangement uses TRBV10-2 and TRBJ2-1, with a possible D match to TRBD1 (6 bases). Trimming pared 4 bases from V and 3 bases from J, leaving 13 bases between. This CDR3 has 15 amino acids. The germline CDR1 and CDR2 sequences are WSHSY and SAAADI. The CDR3 DNA sequence: TGCGCCAGCAGTGGACCGACAGGCAGCTACAATGAGCAGTTCTTC. This encodes CASSGPTGSYNEQFF.

The V and J genes are TRBV5-8 and TRBJ2-6, with D perhaps matching TRBD1 (6 bases). The germline V gene has CDR1 SGHTS and CDR2 YDEGEE. The CDR3 runs to 14 residues. Trimming took 7 bases from V and 2 from J, leaving 10 bases between them. CDR3 DNA sequence: TGTGCCAGCCAGACAGGCGCTGGGGCCAACGTCCTGACTTTC. Residues: CASQTGAGANVLTF.

The chain employs TRBV5-1 and TRBJ2-5, with TRBD1 as a possible D gene (6 bases). V lost 2 bases, J lost 1 base, and 12 bases lay in between. The V gene's germline CDR1 is SGHRS and CDR2 YFSETQ. The CDR3 contains 15 residues. CDR3 sequence reads: CASSLQGQAQETQYF. As DNA, the CDR3 is TGCGCCAGCAGCTTACAGGGACAAGCCCAAGAGACCCAGTACTTC.

The chain is built from TRBV5-4 and TRBJ1-2, with D possibly being TRBD1 (5 bases). Germline values: CDR1 SGHNT, CDR2 YYREEE (reference sequence). The CDR3 has 13 residues. Between the trimmed V and J ends, which lost 6 bases and 5 bases, there was a span of 14 bases. In DNA, the CDR3 is TGTGCCAGCACCCCCGACAGCTTTTATGGCTACACCTTC. The encoded protein is CASTPDSFYGYTF.

This chain joins TRBV19 and TRBJ1-5, with 8 nucleotides matching TRBD1. Losses at the gene ends were 6 bases for V and 0 bases for J; bases not matched to a gene: 10. This CDR3 is 17 amino acids long. The V gene's germline CDR1 is LNHDA and CDR2 SQIVND (reference sequence). CDR3 DNA: TGTGCCAGTAGCAACGGGCCGGGACAGGCTAGCAATCAGCCCCAGCATTTT. Translated, it gives CASSNGPGQASNQPQHF.

The chain carries TRBV7-9 and TRBJ2-1; D not resolved. The CDR3 is made up of 12 amino acids. Germline CDR1 reads SEHNR; CDR2 reads FQNEAQ (reference sequence). The V end was cut by 1 base, the J end by 9 bases, with 7 bases between. Here the CDR3 DNA reads TGTGCCAGCAGCTTAGTCAGTGGTGAGCAGTTCTTC. It is translated as CASSLVSGEQFF.

The chain combines TRBV19 with TRBJ1-5, with D perhaps TRBD1 (6 bases). The V gene's germline CDR1 is LNHDA and CDR2 SQIVND (reference sequence). With 7 bases removed from V and 9 bases from J, the gap between germline ends came to 13 bases. CDR3 length equals 12 residues. CDR3 sequence reads: CASTTGNMPQHF. The CDR3 region has the DNA TGTGCCAGTACTACAGGGAATATGCCCCAGCATTTT.

This chain links TRBV10-2 with TRBJ2-5, with 12 positions matching TRBD2. With 6 bases clipped from V and 2 bases from J, the junction kept 4 bases outside the gene matches. Germline CDR1 and CDR2: WSHSY and SAAADI. CDR3 length: 15 residues. CDR3 loop: CASRSGLAGQETQYF. CDR3 DNA sequence: TGCGCCAGCAGATCCGGACTAGCGGGGCAAGAGACCCAGTACTTC.

In this sample, this clone turned up a few times. The chain joins TRBV7-5 to TRBJ2-3; TRBD2 was called by the table and not checked on the DNA. TRBV7-5 is tagged as a pseudogene. The CDR3 runs to 17 residues. The CDR3 protein is CARSPLGLALRADTQYF. The CDR3 DNA reads as TGTGCCAGAAGCCCCCTAGGACTAGCTCTTCGCGCAGATACGCAGTATTTT.

This clone was counted only a few times. The V call is TRBV12-5, the J call TRBJ2-7, with TRBD1 matching 9 bases. The CDR3 extends over 14 amino acids. The J segment lost 5 bases and the V segment lost 1 base, leaving 3 bases of the junction unmatched. Germline V lookup: CDR1 LGHNT, CDR2 FRNRAP. The CDR3: CASGLGTGANEQYF. In DNA form, the CDR3 reads TGTGCTAGTGGTTTGGGGACAGGGGCAAACGAGCAGTACTTC. Full variable domain (missing parts from reference TRBV12-5 and TRBJ2-7): DARVTQTPRHKVTEMGQEVTMRCQPILGHNTVFWYRQTMMQGLELLAYFRNRAPLDDSGMPKDRFSAEMPDATLATLKIQPSEPRDSAVYFCASGLGTGANEQYFGPGTRLTVT.

The V and J genes are TRBV7-9 and TRBJ1-1; D gene ambiguous. This CDR3 contains 16 residues. V gave up 1 base and J gave up 1 base, with 13 bases separating them. Germline loops: CDR1 SEHNR, CDR2 FQNEAQ (reference sequence). The CDR3 sequence is CASSLGSYDSNTEAFF. The DNA for the CDR3 is TGTGCCAGCAGCTTAGGGTCCTACGACTCGAACACTGAAGCTTTCTTT.

V and J are TRBV4-1 and TRBJ2-1; 8 bases map to TRBD1. The CDR3 runs 15 residues. In germline, CDR1 is MGHRA, CDR2 YSYEKL. With V trimmed by 2 bases and J by 8 bases, 8 bases remained unmatched. CDR3 DNA sequence: TGCGCCAGCAGCCAACAAGACAGGGGCGCGGATGAGCAGTTCTTC. Translating it yields CASSQQDRGADEQFF.

This rearrangement joins TRBV12-3 or TRBV12-4 to TRBJ1-1, with TRBD1 as a possible D gene (6 bases). Trimming removed 8 bases at V and 1 base at J, with 11 bases between. This CDR3 spans 13 amino acids. The CDR3 here is CASGVRGNTEAFF. The CDR3 region has the DNA TGTGCCAGCGGCGTCAGGGGGAACACTGAAGCTTTCTTT.

This clone was observed once. This sequence joins TRBV20-1 and TRBJ1-2; D gene unclear. Germline-derived CDR1 and CDR2 are DFQATT and SNEGSKA (reference sequence). V was cut by 3 bases and J by 9 bases, with 14 bases left in between. This CDR3 has 12 amino acids. Here the CDR3 reads CSASPSPESYTF. The CDR3 DNA is TGCAGTGCTAGTCCCTCACCGGAGAGCTACACCTTC.

V gene TRBV24-1 combines with J gene TRBJ2-1, with 7 positions matching TRBD1. Germline V CDR1 and CDR2: KGHDR, SFDVKD. The CDR3 extends over 13 amino acids. V dropped 7 bases and J dropped 5; count of bases not matched to a gene: 4. In DNA form, the CDR3 reads TGTGCCACCAGAGGACAGGAGAACAATGAGCAGTTCTTC. Translation: CATRGQENNEQFF.

The genes are TRBV7-9 and TRBJ2-5; the D is unclear. Germline CDR1 reads SEHNR; CDR2 reads FQNEAQ (reference sequence). Between the trimmed V and J ends, which lost 0 bases and 4 bases, there was a span of 6 bases. This CDR3 comprises 13 residues. The CDR3: CASSLAGGETQYF. The CDR3 nucleotides read TGTGCCAGCAGCTTAGCCGGCGGAGAGACCCAGTACTTC.

The chain links TRBV10-2 to TRBJ2-5, with D unresolved. The V end was cut by 2 bases, the J end by 7 bases, with 11 bases between. CDR1 is WSHSY and CDR2 is SAAADI in the germline V gene. The CDR3 extends over 13 amino acids. Here the CDR3 DNA reads TGCGCCAGCAGTGAGGGTGCCTACGGGACCCAGTACTTC. The encoded protein is CASSEGAYGTQYF.

The genes are TRBV7-9 and TRBJ1-6; TRBD1 might be the D (6 bases). The V end was cut by 5 bases, the J end by 3 bases, with 14 bases between. The germline V gene has CDR1 SEHNR and CDR2 FQNEAQ (reference sequence). This CDR3 is built from 16 residues. CDR3 sequence: CASSPYGQRYNSPLHF. CDR3 in DNA: TGTGCCAGCAGCCCTTACGGACAGCGCTATAATTCACCCCTCCACTTT.

This chain joins TRBV11-3 and TRBJ2-5, with D hard to call. Germline CDR1 reads SGHNT; CDR2 reads YENEEA. Trimming removed 1 base at V and 0 bases at J, with 6 bases between. The CDR3 contains 14 residues. CDR3 sequence (DNA): TGTGCCAGCAGCTTAGGCGCCGACCAAGAGACCCAGTACTTC. It codes for CASSLGADQETQYF.